Here is one T cell receptor beta chain with its context. The CDR3 loop spans 15 amino acids. Trimming cost V 1 base and J 5 bases; bases outside gene matches: 1. Germline V gene sequence: CDR1 SGHAT, CDR2 FQNNGV. Method: immunoSEQ multiplex PCR; TCRdb's copy keeps in-frame clones and lacks some. Counted here are tens of thousands of clones, 88% occurring once; the ten biggest clones make up more than 15%. This specimen comes from a study of OX40 agonist ivuxolimab in advanced cancers. For the study at large: An anti-OX40 (CD134) antibody with agonistic activity, ivuxolimab, was administered to patients. Three patients got partial responses; one had hepatocellular carcinoma and two had cutaneous melanoma.

Enrollment shut out patients with autoimmune disease history or systemic immunosuppression. This TCR was sampled from an adult with an advanced solid tumor such as melanoma, head and neck, liver or kidney cancer. The chain recombines TRBV11-2 with TRBJ2-3, with 12 bases aligning to TRBD1. This material consisted of CD4+ or CD8+ T cells sorted from blood, taken in a trial of the OX40 agonist ivuxolimab. The CDR3 sequence: CASSLGDRGLDTQYF. Here the CDR3 DNA reads TGTGCCAGCAGCTTAGGGGACAGGGGGCTAGATACGCAGTATTTT.